The 16 T cell receptor beta chains below come from one sample, sequenced in a study of CD8+ T cells in alopecia areata. cDNA prepared by RNA extraction and subsequent reverse transcription served as the template for sequencing. TCRdb keeps only in-frame clones here, not all; method: immunoSEQ multiplex PCR. The sample lists about 56,000 clones; about 96% were seen once. The sample in question was CD8+ T cells sorted from blood, obtained at week 0. These receptors were obtained from a human donor with alopecia areata.

The chain uses TRBV29-1 and TRBJ2-7; D remains unclear. V lost 4 bases and J 5 bases, leaving 6 bases between the germline ends. Germline CDR1 and CDR2: SQVTM and ANQGSEA. CDR3 length: 10 amino acids. The DNA for the CDR3 is TGCAGCGTTGTTGGGAACGAGCAGTACTTC. Protein sequence: CSVVGNEQYF.

This chain joins TRBV10-3 and TRBJ2-5; D is uncertain. V dropped 4 bases and J dropped 0 bases, with 12 bases sitting between them. CDR1 and CDR2 (germline): ENHRY, SYGVKD. The CDR3 consists of 15 residues. The CDR3 DNA reads TGTGCCATCAGTGGTGCGAGGCTGAACCAAGAGACCCAGTACTTC. Encoded protein: CAISGARLNQETQYF.

The CDR3 loop reads CASSDLDRLNTGELFF. The CDR3 region has the DNA TGTGCCAGCAGTGACCTGGACAGGCTTAACACCGGGGAGCTGTTTTTT. This rearrangement joins TRBV2 to TRBJ2-2; 7 bases map to TRBD1. The V segment lost 3 bases and the J segment 2 bases; nucleotides outside the gene matches: 6. From germline, CDR1 is SNHLY and CDR2 FYNNEI. The CDR3 has 16 residues. Filled out from reference TRBV2 and TRBJ2-2, the complete variable domain reads EPEVTQTPSHQVTQMGQEVILRCVPISNHLYFYWYRQILGQKVEFLVSFYNNEISEKSEIFDDQFSVERPDGSNFTLKIRSTKLEDSAMYFCASSDLDRLNTGELFFGEGSRLTVL.

The chain recombines TRBV6-5 with TRBJ2-1, with 7 bases that match TRBD1. The germline CDR1 and CDR2 sequences are MNHEY and SVGAGI. The J segment lost 5 bases and the V segment lost 2 bases, leaving 3 bases of the junction unmatched. The CDR3 spans 14 residues. The CDR3 loop reads CASSYGQGDNEQFF. CDR3 sequence (DNA): TGTGCCAGCAGTTACGGTCAGGGGGACAATGAGCAGTTCTTC.

The chain carries TRBV11-1 and TRBJ2-7; D possibly corresponds to TRBD2 (5 bases). This CDR3 spans 15 amino acids. Trimming removed 0 bases from V and 2 bases from J, with 11 bases in between. CDR1 and CDR2 (germline): SGHAT, FQDESV (reference sequence). CDR3 DNA sequence: TGTGCCAGCAGCTTAGCTACCGGGAATCCCTACGAGCAGTACTTC. The encoded protein is CASSLATGNPYEQYF.

The genes are TRBV6-5 and TRBJ2-7; TRBD1 matches 9 bases. The CDR3 has 13 residues. Trimming cost V 11 bases and J 5 bases; bases outside gene matches: 10. CDR1 is MNHEY and CDR2 is SVGAGI in the germline V gene. DNA of the CDR3: TGTGCCCCCCTTTGGGACAGGGAAAACGAGCAGTACTTC. This sequence encodes CAPLWDRENEQYF.

V is TRBV7-2 and J is TRBJ2-5, with D perhaps TRBD1 or TRBD2 (6 bases each). Deletions cut 5 bases from V and 4 bases from J, with 20 bases between. Germline V gene data show CDR1 as SGHTA and CDR2 as FQGNSA. The CDR3 is made up of 16 amino acids. The CDR3 here is CASSHRTGGGRETQYF. The CDR3 DNA sequence: TGTGCCAGCAGCCACCGGACTGGAGGGGGACGAGAGACCCAGTACTTC.

J is TRBJ2-3 and V is TRBV7-9; 7 bases fit TRBD2. The CDR3 contains 15 residues. Germline-derived CDR1 and CDR2 are SEHNR and FQNEAQ (reference sequence). V lost 5 bases to trimming and J lost 2 bases; unmatched junction nucleotides: 7. CDR3 sequence (DNA): TGTGCCAGCAGCCAGACCGGGGGGTCCACAGATACGCAGTATTTT. This sequence encodes CASSQTGGSTDTQYF.

The chain recombines TRBV2 with TRBJ1-1; D is unresolved. Germline CDR1 SNHLY, CDR2 FYNNEI. The CDR3 runs 13 residues. V lost 5 bases to trimming and J lost 2 bases, with 9 bases between them. The CDR3 nucleotides read TGTGCCAGCAGTCCGGGTATAAACACTGAAGCTTTCTTT. This translates into CASSPGINTEAFF.

CDR3 nucleotides: TGTGCCAGCAGTTCTACAGGGGGCCGGAATGGCTACACCTTC. The encoded protein is CASSSTGGRNGYTF. J is TRBJ1-2 and V is TRBV7-6, with 9 bases matching TRBD1. Per germline, CDR1 SGHVS and CDR2 FNYEAQ. J was trimmed by 6 bases and V by 6 bases; bases with no gene match: 8. CDR3 size: 14 residues.

This chain joins TRBV29-1 and TRBJ2-2; D possibly corresponds to TRBD1 (6 bases). V lost 4 bases to trimming and J lost 3 bases, with 9 bases between them. The CDR3 has 13 residues. Germline V gene data show CDR1 as SQVTM and CDR2 as ANQGSEA. CDR3: CSVGKGDTGELFF. CDR3 coding DNA: TGCAGCGTTGGGAAGGGGGACACCGGGGAGCTGTTTTTT.

The rearrangement uses TRBV23-1 and TRBJ2-2; TRBD1 matches at 9 bases. TRBV23-1 is reported as an ORF; its role is uncertain. The CDR3 runs 18 residues. With 0 bases clipped from V and 4 bases from J, the junction kept 9 bases outside the gene matches. CDR3 sequence: CASSQSPLDRGGTGELFF. DNA of the CDR3: TGCGCCAGCAGTCAATCGCCCTTGGACAGGGGAGGCACCGGGGAGCTGTTTTTT.

CDR3 coding DNA: TGTGCCAGCAGTGACTCTAGGTGCCGCTCCTACGAGCAGTACTTC. It encodes CASSDSRCRSYEQYF. V gene TRBV6-4 combines with J gene TRBJ2-7, with no clear D. The CDR3 length is 15 residues. V lost 0 bases and J lost 0, with 9 bases in between. Looked up from germline, CDR1 is MRHNA and CDR2 is SNTAGT.

The table lists this clone with a count of one. The chain has TRBV4-3 and TRBJ2-5, with D maybe TRBD2 (5 bases). Trimming left V 0 bases short and J 6 bases short, with 11 bases between. The CDR3 consists of 14 residues. Germline V gene sequence: CDR1 LGHNA, CDR2 YSLEER. CDR3 loop: CASSQERGSKTQYF. The CDR3 DNA is TGCGCCAGCAGCCAAGAACGCGGGTCCAAGACCCAGTACTTC.

This clone has just one count. The rearrangement links TRBV7-9 to TRBJ2-7, with 7 bases lining up with TRBD1. Germline CDR1 reads SEHNR; CDR2 reads FQNEAQ (reference sequence). There are 16 residues in the CDR3. The V segment lost 3 bases and the J segment 0 bases; nucleotides outside the gene matches: 8. CDR3 loop: CASSLGDGTASYEQYF. CDR3 nucleotide sequence: TGTGCCAGCAGCTTGGGAGATGGGACAGCCTCCTACGAGCAGTACTTC.

This clone was picked up one time. The rearrangement uses TRBV23-1 and TRBJ2-7, with D unresolved. TRBV23-1 has ORF status, its function being uncertain. This CDR3 is 11 amino acids long. V lost 4 bases to trimming and J lost 7 bases, with 8 bases between them. CDR3 DNA sequence: TGCGCCAGCAGTCGAGCCGCTGAGCAGTACTTC. This codes for CASSRAAEQYF.